The clone carrying this TCR beta chain was detected many times. Antigen unknown. This sample was taken from a study of T cell responses to AZD1222 COVID-19 vaccine. Profiling relied on immunoSEQ multiplex PCR, and the TCRdb table lists in-frame clones only, not all of them. In the table there are around 140,000 clones, over 90% of which are singletons. CDR1 is SGHNT, CDR2 YYREEE, per germline (reference sequence). The CDR3 is 16 amino acids. The germline V and J ends were trimmed by 1 base and 3 bases, with 16 bases remaining between them. Points from the study as a whole: Samples come after the peak T cell response, not at day 14. Most donors were white British, females outnumbered males, and clonal diversity was possibly underestimated.

This TCR was recovered from an adult in good health. The starting material was peripheral blood, obtained on day 0 of AZD1222 vaccination. The chain couples TRBV5-4 to TRBJ1-2, with D unclear. CDR3 sequence (DNA): TGTGCCAGCAGCTTGATACCGGGGATTCGGGACTATGGCTACACCTTC. Residues: CASSLIPGIRDYGYTF.